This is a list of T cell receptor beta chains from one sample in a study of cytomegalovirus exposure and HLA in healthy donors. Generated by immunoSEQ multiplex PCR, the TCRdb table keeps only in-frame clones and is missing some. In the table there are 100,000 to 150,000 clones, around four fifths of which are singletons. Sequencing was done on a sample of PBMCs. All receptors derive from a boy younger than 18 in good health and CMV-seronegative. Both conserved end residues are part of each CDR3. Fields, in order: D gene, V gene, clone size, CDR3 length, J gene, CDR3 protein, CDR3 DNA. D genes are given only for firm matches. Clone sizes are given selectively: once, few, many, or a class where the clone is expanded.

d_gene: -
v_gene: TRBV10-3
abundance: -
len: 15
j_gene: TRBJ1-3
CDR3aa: CAITQREGSGNTIYF
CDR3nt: TGTGCCATCACCCAGAGGGAGGGCTCTGGAAACACCATATATTTT

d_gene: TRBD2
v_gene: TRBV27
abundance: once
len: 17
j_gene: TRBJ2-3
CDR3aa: CASSLSGRGGRQDTQYF
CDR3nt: TGTGCCAGCAGTTTATCGGGGCGGGGCGGGAGGCAAGATACGCAGTATTTT

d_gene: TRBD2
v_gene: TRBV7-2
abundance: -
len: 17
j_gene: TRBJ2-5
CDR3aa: CASSLISGRYNQETQYF
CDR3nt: TGTGCCAGCAGCTTAATTAGCGGGAGGTACAACCAAGAGACCCAGTACTTC

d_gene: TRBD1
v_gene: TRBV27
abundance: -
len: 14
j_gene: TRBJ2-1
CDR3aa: CASRTGTGNFEQFF
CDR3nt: TGTGCCAGCAGAACCGGGACAGGGAATTTTGAGCAGTTCTTC

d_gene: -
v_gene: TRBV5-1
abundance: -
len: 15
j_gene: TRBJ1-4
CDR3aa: CASSRAGATNEKLFF
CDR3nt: TGCGCCAGCAGCCGTGCAGGGGCAACTAATGAAAAACTGTTTTTT

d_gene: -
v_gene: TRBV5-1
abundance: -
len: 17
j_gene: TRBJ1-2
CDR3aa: CASSLYPIDRGQYGYTF
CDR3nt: TGCGCCAGCAGCTTGTATCCGATCGACCGGGGTCAGTATGGCTACACCTTC

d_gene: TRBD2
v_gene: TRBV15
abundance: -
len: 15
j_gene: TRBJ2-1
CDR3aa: CATSISTAGYGEQFF
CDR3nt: TGTGCCACCAGCATCTCCACAGCGGGGTATGGGGAGCAGTTCTTC

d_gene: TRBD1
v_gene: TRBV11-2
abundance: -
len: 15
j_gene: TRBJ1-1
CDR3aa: CASSFRTGPDTEAFF
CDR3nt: TGTGCCAGCAGCTTCAGGACAGGGCCCGACACTGAAGCTTTCTTT

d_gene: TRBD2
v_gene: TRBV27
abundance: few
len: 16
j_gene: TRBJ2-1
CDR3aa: CASSPLLAGPYNEQFF
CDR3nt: TGTGCCAGCAGTCCCCTCCTAGCGGGACCCTACAATGAGCAGTTCTTC

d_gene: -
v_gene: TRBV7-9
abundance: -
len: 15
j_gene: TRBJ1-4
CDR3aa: CASSLSDSRNEKLFF
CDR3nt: TGTGCCAGCAGCTTAAGCGACAGCCGTAATGAAAAACTGTTTTTT

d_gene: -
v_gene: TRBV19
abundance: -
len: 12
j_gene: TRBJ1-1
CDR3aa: CASRASPTEAFF
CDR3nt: TGTGCCAGTAGAGCTTCCCCGACTGAAGCTTTCTTT

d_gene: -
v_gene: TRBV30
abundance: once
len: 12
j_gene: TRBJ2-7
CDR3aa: CAWTSTTYEQYF
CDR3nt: TGTGCCTGGACAAGTACTACCTACGAGCAGTACTTC

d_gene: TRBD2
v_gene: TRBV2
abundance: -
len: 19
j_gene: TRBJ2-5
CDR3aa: CASSERAVREAPVDETQYF
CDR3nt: TGTGCCAGCAGTGAAAGGGCCGTGCGGGAGGCCCCGGTCGATGAGACCCAGTACTTC

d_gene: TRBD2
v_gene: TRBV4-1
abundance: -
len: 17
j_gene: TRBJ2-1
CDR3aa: CASSQDLWREFPNEQFF
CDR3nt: TGCGCCAGCAGCCAAGATCTGTGGCGGGAGTTCCCCAATGAGCAGTTCTTC

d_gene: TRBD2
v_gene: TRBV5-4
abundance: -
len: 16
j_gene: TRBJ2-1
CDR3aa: CASSLSWTSGNNEQFF
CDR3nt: TGTGCCAGCAGCTTATCGTGGACTAGCGGTAACAATGAGCAGTTCTTC

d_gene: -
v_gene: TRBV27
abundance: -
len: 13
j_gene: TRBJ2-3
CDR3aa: CASSSRWEDTQYF
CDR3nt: TGTGCCAGCAGTTCGCGGTGGGAGGATACGCAGTATTTT

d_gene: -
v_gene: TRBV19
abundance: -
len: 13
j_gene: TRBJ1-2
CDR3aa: CASSSSGYYGYTF
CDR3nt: TGTGCCAGTAGTTCATCAGGGTACTATGGCTACACCTTC

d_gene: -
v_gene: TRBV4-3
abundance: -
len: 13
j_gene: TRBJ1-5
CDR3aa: CASSQDRDQPQHF
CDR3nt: TGCGCCAGCAGCCAAGATCGAGATCAGCCCCAGCATTTT

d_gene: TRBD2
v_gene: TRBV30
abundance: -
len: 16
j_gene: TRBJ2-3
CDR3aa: CAWGLGTSARTDTQYF
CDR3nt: TGTGCCTGGGGACTAGGGACTAGCGCTAGGACAGATACGCAGTATTTT

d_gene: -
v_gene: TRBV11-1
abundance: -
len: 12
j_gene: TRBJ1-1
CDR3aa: CASSLGLTEAFF
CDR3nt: TGTGCCAGCAGCTTAGGACTGACTGAAGCTTTCTTT

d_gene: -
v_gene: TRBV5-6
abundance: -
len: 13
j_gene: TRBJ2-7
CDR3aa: CASSLAVNYEQYF
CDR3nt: TGTGCCAGCAGCTTGGCGGTTAACTACGAGCAGTACTTC

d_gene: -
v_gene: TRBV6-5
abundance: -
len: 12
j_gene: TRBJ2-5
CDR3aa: CASSLSGETQYF
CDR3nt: TGTGCCAGCAGCCTCTCGGGTGAGACCCAGTACTTC

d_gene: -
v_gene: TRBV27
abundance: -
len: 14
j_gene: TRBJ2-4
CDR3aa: CASRSRETKNIQYF
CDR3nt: TGTGCCAGCCGGTCACGGGAAACCAAAAACATTCAGTACTTC

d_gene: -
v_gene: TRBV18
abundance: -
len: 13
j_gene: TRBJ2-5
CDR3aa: CASSPVLRETQYF
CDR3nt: TGTGCCAGCTCCCCGGTGCTTCGGGAGACCCAGTACTTC

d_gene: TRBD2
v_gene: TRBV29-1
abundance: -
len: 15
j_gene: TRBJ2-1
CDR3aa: CSVENGAGVPNEQFF
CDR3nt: TGCAGCGTTGAAAACGGAGCGGGAGTACCCAATGAGCAGTTCTTC

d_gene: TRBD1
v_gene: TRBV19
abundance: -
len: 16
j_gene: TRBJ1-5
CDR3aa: CASKPTGTGVNQPQHF
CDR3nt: TGTGCCAGCAAACCTACCGGGACAGGGGTCAATCAGCCCCAGCATTTT

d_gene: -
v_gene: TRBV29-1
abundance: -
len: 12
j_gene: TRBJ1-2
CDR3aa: CSVTGANYGYTF
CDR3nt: TGCAGCGTGACAGGAGCTAACTATGGCTACACCTTC

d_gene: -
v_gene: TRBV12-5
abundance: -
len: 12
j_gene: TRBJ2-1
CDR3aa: CASGWAENEQFF
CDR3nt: TGTGCTAGTGGTTGGGCAGAGAATGAGCAGTTCTTC

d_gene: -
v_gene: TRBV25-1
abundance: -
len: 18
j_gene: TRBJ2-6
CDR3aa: CASSETGRLVSGANVLTF
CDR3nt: TGTGCCAGCAGTGAGACAGGGAGGCTAGTCTCTGGGGCCAACGTCCTGACTTTC

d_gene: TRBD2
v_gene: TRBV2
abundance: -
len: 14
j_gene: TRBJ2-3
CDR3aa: CASSHPREADTQYF
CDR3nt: TGTGCCAGCAGTCACCCGCGGGAGGCAGATACGCAGTATTTT

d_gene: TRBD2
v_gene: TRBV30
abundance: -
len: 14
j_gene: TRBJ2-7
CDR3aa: CAWWSGSLSYEQYF
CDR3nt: TGTGCCTGGTGGAGCGGGAGTCTGTCCTACGAGCAGTACTTC

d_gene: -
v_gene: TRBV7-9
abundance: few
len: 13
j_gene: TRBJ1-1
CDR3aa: CASSGPGRRGAFF
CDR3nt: TGTGCCAGCAGCGGCCCAGGGCGGAGGGGAGCTTTCTTT

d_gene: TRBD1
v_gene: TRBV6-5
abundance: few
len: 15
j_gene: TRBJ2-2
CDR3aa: CASKGGQGSAGELFF
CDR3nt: TGTGCCTCCAAAGGGGGACAGGGTTCCGCCGGGGAGCTGTTTTTT

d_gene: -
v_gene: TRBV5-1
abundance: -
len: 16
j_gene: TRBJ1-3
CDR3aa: CASSLDPGLAGNTIYF
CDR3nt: TGCGCCAGCAGCTTGGATCCAGGGCTGGCTGGAAACACCATATATTTT

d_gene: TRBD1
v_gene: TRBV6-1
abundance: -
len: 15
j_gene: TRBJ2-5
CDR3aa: CASSVGTGGRDAQYF
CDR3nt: TGTGCCAGCAGTGTAGGGACAGGGGGGCGGGATGCCCAGTACTTC

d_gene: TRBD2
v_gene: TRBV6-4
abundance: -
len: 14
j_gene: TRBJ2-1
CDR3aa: CASSDRGGPDEQFF
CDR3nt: TGTGCCAGCAGTGATCGCGGGGGGCCCGATGAGCAGTTCTTC

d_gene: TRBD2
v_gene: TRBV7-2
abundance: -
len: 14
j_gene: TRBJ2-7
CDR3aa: CASTSSGSIYEQYF
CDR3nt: TGTGCCAGCACCTCTAGCGGGAGTATCTACGAGCAGTACTTC

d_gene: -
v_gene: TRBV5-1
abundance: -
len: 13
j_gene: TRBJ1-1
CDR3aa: CASSFWADTEAFF
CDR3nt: TGCGCCAGCAGCTTTTGGGCAGACACTGAAGCTTTCTTT

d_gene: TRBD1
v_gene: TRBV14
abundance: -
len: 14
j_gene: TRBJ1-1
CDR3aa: CASSHRGLGTEAFF
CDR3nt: TGTGCCAGCAGCCACAGGGGGCTAGGAACTGAAGCTTTCTTT

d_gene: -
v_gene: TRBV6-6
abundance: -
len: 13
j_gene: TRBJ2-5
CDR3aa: CATVDSDEETQYF
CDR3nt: TGTGCCACCGTGGACAGTGATGAAGAGACCCAGTACTTC